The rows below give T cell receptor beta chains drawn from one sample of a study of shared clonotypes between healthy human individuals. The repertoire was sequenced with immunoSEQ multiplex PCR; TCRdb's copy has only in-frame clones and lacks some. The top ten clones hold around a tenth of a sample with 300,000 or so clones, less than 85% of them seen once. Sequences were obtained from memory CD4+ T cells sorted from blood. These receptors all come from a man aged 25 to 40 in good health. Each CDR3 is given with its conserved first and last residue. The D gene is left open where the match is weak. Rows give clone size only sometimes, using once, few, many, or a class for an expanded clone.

TGTGCCAGCAGTGAGGCGGCGAATCAGCCCCAGCATTTT	CASSEAANQPQHF	TRBJ1-5	.	TRBV6-4	.
TGTGCCAGCAGCTTCGACTCAACCTACGAGCAGTACTTC	CASSFDSTYEQYF	TRBJ2-7	few	TRBV7-2	.
TGTGCCAGCAGCTTAGACAGGGCCCCGGTCTACGAGCAGTACTTC	CASSLDRAPVYEQYF	TRBJ2-7	once	TRBV7-8	.
TGTGCCAGCAGGGGCCCTAGCGGGCGTAACGAGCAGTACTTC	CASRGPSGRNEQYF	TRBJ2-7	few	TRBV27	TRBD2
TGTGCCAGCAGCGGTCTGAGGGGATCCTACGAGCAGTACTTC	CASSGLRGSYEQYF	TRBJ2-7	.	TRBV27	.
TGTGCCAGCAGCTTAGTTTCTAGCGGGGGCGGGAGTACGCAGTATTTT	CASSLVSSGGGSTQYF	TRBJ2-3	.	TRBV7-2	TRBD2
TGCGCCAGCAACCTTGCAGGGGGCGATGGTACGCAGTATTTT	CASNLAGGDGTQYF	TRBJ2-3	.	TRBV5-1	TRBD1
TGTGCCAGCAGCTTAGTTGGGGGGAGCAATCAGCCCCAGCATTTT	CASSLVGGSNQPQHF	TRBJ1-5	once	TRBV7-2	.
TGTGCCAGCAGGGCACTCGGGGTTCCCTACAATGAGCAGTTCTTC	CASRALGVPYNEQFF	TRBJ2-1	.	TRBV7-8	.
TGTGCCAGCAGTGCCCCAAATGAAAAACTGTTTTTT	CASSAPNEKLFF	TRBJ1-4	.	TRBV2	.
TGCGCCAGCAGCTTAAGGCTAGCGGGAGGTAATGAGCAGTTCTTC	CASSLRLAGGNEQFF	TRBJ2-1	once	TRBV5-1	TRBD2
TGTGCCAGCAGATCGCGGCCCAGGGGGCGTGGAGAGACCCAGTACTTC	CASRSRPRGRGETQYF	TRBJ2-5	.	TRBV27	TRBD1
TGTGCCAGCGGGCCGGGAGAACGAGGGGGAAAATACAATGAGCAGTTCTTC	CASGPGERGGKYNEQFF	TRBJ2-1	few	TRBV27	.
TGCAGCGTTGCCAGGGACCTTTACAATGAGCAGTTCTTC	CSVARDLYNEQFF	TRBJ2-1	.	TRBV29-1	.
TGTGCCACCAGCACCAGGGGGCTTTACGATGGCTACACCTTC	CATSTRGLYDGYTF	TRBJ1-2	.	TRBV15	TRBD1
TGTGCTAGTGGTTTGGAACCGAACTTCGGGGTGGGCTCTGAAGCTTTCTTT	CASGLEPNFGVGSEAFF	TRBJ1-1	.	TRBV12-5	.
TGTGCCAGCAGCCAAGAAACAGGGGCTTTCTACGAGCAGTACTTC	CASSQETGAFYEQYF	TRBJ2-7	.	TRBV4-2	TRBD1
TGTGCCAGCAGTTGGGGGGGTAGGACCAATGAGCAGTTCTTC	CASSWGGRTNEQFF	TRBJ2-1	.	TRBV25-1	TRBD2
TGCGCCAGCAGCACCCAGGGGGCTGAAGAAAAACTGTTTTTT	CASSTQGAEEKLFF	TRBJ1-4	.	TRBV5-1	TRBD1
TGTGCCAGCAGCGTAGGGGGAGCAAACACCATATATTTT	CASSVGGANTIYF	TRBJ1-3	.	TRBV9	.
TGTGCCAGCAGCTTGAGAGGGGGAGGGACCTACGAGCAGTACTTC	CASSLRGGGTYEQYF	TRBJ2-7	.	TRBV11-2	.
TGTGCCAGCAGCTTGAGGGTAGGAAGCTCTGGGGCCAACGTCCTGACTTTC	CASSLRVGSSGANVLTF	TRBJ2-6	.	TRBV5-6	.
TGTGCCAGCAGTTACTCACACAGGGGGCACGAGGAGACCCAGTACTTC	CASSYSHRGHEETQYF	TRBJ2-5	once	TRBV6-5	TRBD1
TGCGCCAGCAGTGTTGTTATGGGAGATACGCAGTATTTT	CASSVVMGDTQYF	TRBJ2-3	.	TRBV10-1	.
TGTGCCAGCAGCACCCGGGACAGGGGTTACAATGAGCAGTTCTTC	CASSTRDRGYNEQFF	TRBJ2-1	.	TRBV5-4	TRBD1
TGTGCCATCAGTGAGTCTGGGGTTGGGCAGCCCCAGCATTTT	CAISESGVGQPQHF	TRBJ1-5	.	TRBV10-3	.
TGTGCCAGCAGTTTAGCCGGACTAGCGGGTGTCAGGACCTACAATGAGCAGTTCTTC	CASSLAGLAGVRTYNEQFF	TRBJ2-1	.	TRBV27	TRBD2
TGTGCCAGCAGTGTGGGCGGGAGCGAAAACATTCAGTACTTC	CASSVGGSENIQYF	TRBJ2-4	.	TRBV2	TRBD2
TGTGCCAGCAGCTTGAGTGGGGCCAACGTCCTGACTTTC	CASSLSGANVLTF	TRBJ2-6	.	TRBV5-4	.
TGCGCCAGCAGCTATCAGGGATATAGCACAGATACGCAGTATTTT	CASSYQGYSTDTQYF	TRBJ2-3	.	TRBV5-1	.
TGTGCCAGCAGGATTAGACAGGACCCATCCTATGGCTACACCTTC	CASRIRQDPSYGYTF	TRBJ1-2	.	TRBV5-4	.
TGTGCCAGCAGTGCCCCTAGCGGGAGGGGTAATGAGCAGTTCTTC	CASSAPSGRGNEQFF	TRBJ2-1	few	TRBV2	TRBD2
TGTGCCAGCAGCCAAGATCAGGGACCGTATGGCTACACCTTC	CASSQDQGPYGYTF	TRBJ1-2	.	TRBV4-2	.
TGTGCCAGCAGCCCTCTCGGCACCTCTGGAAACACCATATATTTT	CASSPLGTSGNTIYF	TRBJ1-3	.	TRBV13	.
TGTGCCAGCAGTGGGACTAGCACAGATACGCAGTATTTT	CASSGTSTDTQYF	TRBJ2-3	.	TRBV2	.
TGTGCCTGGAGGGGGTCAGGCACAGATACGCAGTATTTT	CAWRGSGTDTQYF	TRBJ2-3	few	TRBV30	.
TGTGCCAGCAGCCGGACTGCGAGCTCCTACGAGCAGTACTTC	CASSRTASSYEQYF	TRBJ2-7	.	TRBV7-2	.
TGTGCCAGCAGTTTTTACGGGCGCAGCTCCTACAATGAGCAGTTCTTC	CASSFYGRSSYNEQFF	TRBJ2-1	many	TRBV28	.
TGCGCCAGCAGCTTGGCCCCCCGGGGAGACTCTGGAAACACCATATATTTT	CASSLAPRGDSGNTIYF	TRBJ1-3	.	TRBV5-1	.
TGCGCCAGCAGCTTGGATCGGCCTAGCGCCGGGGAGCTGTTTTTT	CASSLDRPSAGELFF	TRBJ2-2	once	TRBV5-1	.
TGTGCCAGTAGTGTAAGGGCGGAATCCTACGAGCAGTACTTC	CASSVRAESYEQYF	TRBJ2-7	.	TRBV19	.
TGTGCCAGCAGCCCCAGACAGGGGAATAATCAGCCCCAGCATTTT	CASSPRQGNNQPQHF	TRBJ1-5	.	TRBV27	TRBD1
TGTGCCAGCAGTTTGGGACTAGCGGGCGGATACAATGAGCAGTTCTTC	CASSLGLAGGYNEQFF	TRBJ2-1	once	TRBV28	TRBD2
TGCAGCGTTGAAGATTTTAGAGACGGGATGAACACTGAAGCTTTCTTT	CSVEDFRDGMNTEAFF	TRBJ1-1	once	TRBV29-1	.
TGTGCCAGCAGCCAAGGAGGGGGTTGGGCCTTC	CASSQGGGWAF	TRBJ2-7	.	TRBV14	.
TGTGCCAGCAGCTTGGCGGGACAGAGCACAGATACGCAGTATTTT	CASSLAGQSTDTQYF	TRBJ2-3	once	TRBV5-4	TRBD1
TGTGCCAGCAAGGAGGGCCCCGGGAGCTCCTACGAGCAGTACTTC	CASKEGPGSSYEQYF	TRBJ2-7	.	TRBV5-6	.
TGTGCCAGCAGCTCGAGTGTGGGGCAGGCTTTCTTT	CASSSSVGQAFF	TRBJ1-1	.	TRBV28	.
TGTGCCAGCAGCCTCGACCGAAACTCTGGAAACACCATATATTTT	CASSLDRNSGNTIYF	TRBJ1-3	.	TRBV6-6	.
TGTGCCAGCAATCTTGCGAGGACCGGGACTAGCGGCTTTAGCTCCTACGAGCAGTACTTC	CASNLARTGTSGFSSYEQYF	TRBJ2-7	.	TRBV28	TRBD2
TGCGCCAGCATCCGGGGGGGTAGCACAGATACGCAGTATTTT	CASIRGGSTDTQYF	TRBJ2-3	.	TRBV5-1	TRBD2
TGTGCCAGCAGCTACCGGAACAGCCCCCAGCATTTT	CASSYRNSPQHF	TRBJ1-5	.	TRBV5-5	.
TGTGCCATACAGGGGCCACAGTTTGATAGCGGCTACACCTTC	CAIQGPQFDSGYTF	TRBJ1-2	.	TRBV19	TRBD1
TGTGCCAGCAGTGATGACGGACAGACCTCCAATCAGCCCCAGCATTTT	CASSDDGQTSNQPQHF	TRBJ1-5	.	TRBV28	.
TGTGCCAGCAGCCCCACGACACATTACAATCAGCCCCAGCATTTT	CASSPTTHYNQPQHF	TRBJ1-5	.	TRBV7-2	.
TGTGCCAGCAGCTTACGGACTAGCGGGAGGGGAGAGACCCAGTACTTC	CASSLRTSGRGETQYF	TRBJ2-5	.	TRBV7-7	TRBD2
TGTGCCAGCAGTTCCAGGAGGGCGTTTGAAGCTTTCTTT	CASSSRRAFEAFF	TRBJ1-1	once	TRBV27	.
TGTGCCAGTCGTCCTAGCGGGAGCGGAAAAGAGACCCAGTACTTC	CASRPSGSGKETQYF	TRBJ2-5	.	TRBV19	TRBD2
TGTGCCAGCAGTGAAGGGAGCGGGTCCCAGGAGCTGTTTTTT	CASSEGSGSQELFF	TRBJ2-2	.	TRBV25-1	.
TGTGCCAGCAGCTTTGGCGGCGGGAGGAGCAATCAGCCCCAGCATTTT	CASSFGGGRSNQPQHF	TRBJ1-5	.	TRBV7-9	.